This T cell receptor (beta chain) was retrieved from a study of somatic mutations in cytotoxic T cells in rheumatoid arthritis. At the level of the study: Patients gave 30 ml EDTA peripheral blood immediately after diagnosis, prior to starting treatment.

Method: immunoSEQ multiplex PCR; TCRdb's copy keeps in-frame clones and lacks some. The sample holds roughly 13,000 clones; over 70% are singletons and the top ten take roughly 15%. Note on this clone: Its antigen is as yet unknown.

Study observations and caveats: The study found no significant difference in CD8+ T-cell clonality between rheumatoid arthritis patients and age-matched healthy controls.

The origin of this receptor is an adult with rheumatoid arthritis. Sequencing used CD8+ T cells sorted from blood.

The DNA for the CDR3 is TGTGCCAGCAGCCCGGGGACAGATACGCAGTATTTT. The encoded protein is CASSPGTDTQYF. The chain is built from TRBV6-5 and TRBJ2-3, with D maybe TRBD2 (5 bases). The CDR3 covers 12 residues. Deletions cut 6 bases from V and 3 bases from J, with 7 bases between. Germline lookup yields CDR1 MNHEY and CDR2 SVGAGI.